This TCR beta chain was observed in a study of blood T cell repertoires in COVID-19. The protocol was immunoSEQ multiplex PCR, while the TCRdb copy is restricted to in-frame clones and leaves out a portion. The table lists around 210,000 clones, approximately 85% of them singletons, with roughly 4.6% in the top ten. CDR3 length equals 15 residues. The ends were cut back, 0 bases at V and 4 bases at J, with 12 bases in the middle. Germline V lookup: CDR1 SGDLS, CDR2 YYNGEE. Followed over time, Seattle patients had been enrolled while infection was active. This receptor was identified in a man in his fifties with COVID-19, enrolled during active disease. This chain joins TRBV9 and TRBJ2-3; tentative D call: TRBD1 (6 bases). Sequenced material: peripheral blood. The CDR3 spells CASSVEQGFADTQYF. The CDR3 coding sequence is TGTGCCAGCAGCGTAGAACAGGGTTTCGCAGATACGCAGTATTTT.